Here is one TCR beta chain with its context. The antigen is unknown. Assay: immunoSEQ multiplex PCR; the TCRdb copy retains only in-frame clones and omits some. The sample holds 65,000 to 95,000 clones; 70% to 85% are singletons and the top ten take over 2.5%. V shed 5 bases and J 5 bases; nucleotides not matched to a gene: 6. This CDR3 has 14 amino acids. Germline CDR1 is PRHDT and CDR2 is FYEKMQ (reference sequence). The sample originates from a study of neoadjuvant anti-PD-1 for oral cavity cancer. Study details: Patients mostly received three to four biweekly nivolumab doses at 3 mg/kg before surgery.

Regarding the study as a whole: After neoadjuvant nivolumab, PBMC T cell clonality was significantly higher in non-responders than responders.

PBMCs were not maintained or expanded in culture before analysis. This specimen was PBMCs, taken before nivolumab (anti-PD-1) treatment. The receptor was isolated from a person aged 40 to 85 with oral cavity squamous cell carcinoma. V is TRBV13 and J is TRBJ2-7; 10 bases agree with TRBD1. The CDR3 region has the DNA TGTGCCAGCAGCATTCGACAGGGGGCCCACGAGCAGTACTTC. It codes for CASSIRQGAHEQYF.